This T cell receptor (beta chain) was captured by sequencing in a study of post-analysis software for immune sequencing data. General study points: Five or six TRBV segments appeared more often in patients than in controls, and TRBV5-6, TRBV5-1 and TRBV20-1 were among these. Controls' normalized Chao1 diversity significantly exceeded that of multiple sclerosis patients.

cDNA libraries for TCR beta contained unique molecular identifiers. TCRdb analysed the PCR reads with MiXCR anew, one entry per CDR3 protein. The repertoire includes 400,000 to 500,000 distinct CDR3 sequences, about 40% of them detected once, and less than 8% sits in the top ten. As to this clonotype: Antigen: not known.

The germline gives CDR1 MNHEY, CDR2 SVGAGI. CDR3 size: 14 residues. V shed 1 base and J shed 7 bases, with 13 bases lying between them. Sequenced: blood. The clonotype was recovered from a girl aged 2 to 9 with multiple sclerosis. The chain is built from TRBV6-5 and TRBJ1-1; D is uncertain. The DNA of the CDR3 is TGTGCCAGCAGTTACTTGGTGTCAGCCCGTGAAGCTTTCTTT. Encoded protein: CASSYLVSAREAFF.